Presented here are 2 T cell receptor beta chains from one specimen sequenced in a study of blood T cell repertoires in COVID-19. TCRdb's copy holds only in-frame clones and misses some; the assay was immunoSEQ multiplex PCR. The data contain 250,000 to 350,000 clones, 70% to 90% of them singletons. Sequencing was carried out using peripheral blood. The receptors come from a woman aged 50 to 60 with active or convalescent COVID-19.

This chain uses TRBV18 with TRBJ1-6; D unresolved. The CDR3 runs to 13 residues. V lost 2 bases and J 7 bases, leaving 6 bases between the germline ends. Germline V gene data show CDR1 as KGHSH and CDR2 as LQKENI. This CDR3 reads CASSPNRNSPLHF. DNA for the CDR3: TGTGCCAGCTCACCAAACAGAAATTCACCCCTCCACTTT. The full variable domain, rest sourced from reference TRBV18 and TRBJ1-6, is NAGVMQNPRHLVRRRGQEARLRCSPMKGHSHVYWYRQLPEEGLKFMVYLQKENIIDESGMPKERFSAEFPKEGPSILRIQQVVRGDSAAYFCASSPNRNSPLHFGNGTRLTVT.

V is TRBV29-1 and J is TRBJ2-5; D is uncertain. Germline V CDR1 and CDR2: SQVTM, ANQGSEA. The CDR3 sequence is 13 residues long. V was clipped by 3 bases and J by 5 bases, with 13 bases between them. CDR3 residues: CSVEGRFFETQYF. The CDR3 DNA reads as TGCAGCGTTGAGGGCCGGTTCTTCGAGACCCAGTACTTC.